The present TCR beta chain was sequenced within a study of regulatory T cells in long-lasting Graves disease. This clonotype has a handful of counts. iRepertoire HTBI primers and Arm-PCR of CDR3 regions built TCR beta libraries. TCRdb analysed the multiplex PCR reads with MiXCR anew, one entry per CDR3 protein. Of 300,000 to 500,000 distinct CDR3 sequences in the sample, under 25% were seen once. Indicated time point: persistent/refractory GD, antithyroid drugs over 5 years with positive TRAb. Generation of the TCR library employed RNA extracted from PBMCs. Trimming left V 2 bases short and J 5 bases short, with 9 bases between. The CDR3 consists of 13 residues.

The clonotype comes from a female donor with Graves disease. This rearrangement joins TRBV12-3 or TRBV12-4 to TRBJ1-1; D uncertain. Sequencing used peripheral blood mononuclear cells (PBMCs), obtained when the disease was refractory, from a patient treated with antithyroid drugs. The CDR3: CASSLSRRTEAFF. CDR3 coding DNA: TGTGCCAGCAGTTTATCTAGGAGAACTGAAGCTTTCTTT.